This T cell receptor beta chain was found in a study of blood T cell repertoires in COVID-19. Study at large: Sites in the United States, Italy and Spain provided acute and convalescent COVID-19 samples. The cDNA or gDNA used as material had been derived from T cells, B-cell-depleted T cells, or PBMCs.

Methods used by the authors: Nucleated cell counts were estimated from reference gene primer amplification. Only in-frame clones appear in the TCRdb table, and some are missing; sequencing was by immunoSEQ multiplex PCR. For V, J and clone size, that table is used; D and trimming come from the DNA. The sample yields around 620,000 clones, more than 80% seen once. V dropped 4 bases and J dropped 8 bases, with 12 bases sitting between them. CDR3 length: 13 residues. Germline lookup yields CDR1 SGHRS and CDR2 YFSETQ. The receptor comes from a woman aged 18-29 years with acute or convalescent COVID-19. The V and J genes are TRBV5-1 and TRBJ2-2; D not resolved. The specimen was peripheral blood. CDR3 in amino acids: CASSPEWLGELFF. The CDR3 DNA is TGCGCCAGCAGCCCCGAGTGGTTAGGGGAGCTGTTTTTT.